This record concerns one T cell receptor beta chain sequence. This sample is part of a study of cytomegalovirus exposure and HLA in healthy donors. Amplification used 60 Vbeta primers and 13 Jbeta primers. Only in-frame clones appear in the TCRdb table, and some are missing; sequencing was by immunoSEQ multiplex PCR. Counted here are some 120,000 clones, around 81% occurring once; the ten biggest clones make up about 2%. This clonotype was obtained from a woman in her thirties or forties in good health and CMV-seronegative. Sequences were obtained from PBMCs.

CDR3 sequence reads: CASSLVGGSNEQFF. In nucleotides, the CDR3 is TGCGCCAGCAGCTTGGTCGGGGGTTCCAATGAGCAGTTCTTC. The chain couples TRBV5-1 to TRBJ2-1, with D perhaps matching TRBD2 (6 bases). In germline, CDR1 is SGHRS, CDR2 YFSETQ. The germline V and J ends were trimmed by 0 bases and 6 bases, with 10 bases remaining between them. The CDR3 has 14 residues.